A single sample gave rise to the 16 T cell receptor beta chains below, sequenced in a study of PD-1 blockade in classical Hodgkin lymphoma. All patients relapsed after autologous stem cell transplantation, and brentuximab vedotin exposure varied. Profiled with immunoSEQ multiplex PCR; TCRdb holds only in-frame clones, not every one. The sample yields 4,000 to 4,500 clones, about 80% seen once. The source was peripheral blood mononuclear cells (PBMCs), collected at baseline. These receptor sequences come from a human donor with classical Hodgkin lymphoma.

This clone has only a few counts. V is TRBV7-2 and J is TRBJ2-3; D is uncertain. V dropped 5 bases and J dropped 5 bases, with 11 bases sitting between them. The germline V gene has CDR1 SGHTA and CDR2 FQGNSA. This CDR3 is built from 13 residues. Written as DNA, the CDR3 is TGTGCCAGCAGCCCCCCCAGAGAAGATACGCAGTATTTT. Its protein is CASSPPREDTQYF. The full variable domain, its missing parts supplied by reference TRBV7-2 and TRBJ2-3, is GAGVSQSPSNKVTEKGKDVELRCDPISGHTALYWYRQSLGQGLEFLIYFQGNSAPDKSGLPSDRFSAERTGGSVSTLTIQRTQQEDSAVYLCASSPPREDTQYFGPGTRLTVL.

Sample share makes this clone medium-sized. CDR3 coding DNA: TGTGCCAGCAGTGCGGACGGGCCCTACGAGCAGTACTTC. This sequence encodes CASSADGPYEQYF. The V gene is TRBV28, the J gene TRBJ2-7; D is ambiguous. This CDR3 comprises 13 residues. Germline loops: CDR1 MDHEN, CDR2 SYDVKM. V dropped 5 bases and J dropped 2 bases, with 10 bases sitting between them.

The chain combines TRBV28 with TRBJ1-3, with D perhaps matching TRBD1 (5 bases). This CDR3 has 15 amino acids. The germline V gene has CDR1 MDHEN and CDR2 SYDVKM. The germline V and J ends were trimmed by 2 bases and 2 bases, with 10 bases remaining between them. The CDR3: CASSLVGRTGNTIYF. DNA of the CDR3: TGTGCCAGCAGTTTAGTGGGACGAACTGGAAACACCATATATTTT. The full variable domain, with the rest looked up from reference TRBV28 and TRBJ1-3, is DVKVTQSSRYLVKRTGEKVFLECVQDMDHENMFWYRQDPGLGLRLIYFSYDVKMKEKGDIPEGYSVSREKKERFSLILESASTNQTSMYLCASSLVGRTGNTIYFGEGSWLTVV.

The sample holds a few counts of this clone. This chain uses TRBV5-4 with TRBJ1-1, with D perhaps TRBD1 (5 bases). The CDR3 consists of 14 residues. V was clipped by 4 bases and J by 2 bases, with 12 bases between them. Germline V gene lookup returns CDR1 SGHNT and CDR2 YYREEE (reference sequence). The CDR3 DNA reads as TGTGCCAGCAGCCGGACGGACACTAACACTGAAGCTTTCTTT. Its protein is CASSRTDTNTEAFF.

The chain employs TRBV2 and TRBJ2-7; perhaps TRBD2 as D (7 bases). The CDR3 extends over 15 amino acids. Germline assignment: CDR1 SNHLY and CDR2 FYNNEI. The V gene lost 1 base and the J gene lost 0 bases, with 10 bases spanning the gap. CDR3 sequence: CASSEGGGGSYEQYF. CDR3 DNA sequence: TGTGCCAGCAGTGAAGGGGGGGGCGGCTCCTACGAGCAGTACTTC. The full variable domain, with the rest looked up from reference TRBV2 and TRBJ2-7, is EPEVTQTPSHQVTQMGQEVILRCVPISNHLYFYWYRQILGQKVEFLVSFYNNEISEKSEIFDDQFSVERPDGSNFTLKIRSTKLEDSAMYFCASSEGGGGSYEQYFGPGTRLTVT.

The chain combines TRBV12-5 with TRBJ2-5; the match to TRBD1 covers 8 bases. The germline V gene encodes CDR1 LGHNT and CDR2 FRNRAP. With V trimmed by 7 bases and J by 4 bases, 5 bases remained unmatched. The CDR3 totals 13 residues. CDR3 sequence reads: CASARQGSETQYF. The CDR3 region has the DNA TGTGCTAGTGCCCGACAGGGGTCAGAGACCCAGTACTTC. The full variable domain, rest sourced from reference TRBV12-5 and TRBJ2-5, is DARVTQTPRHKVTEMGQEVTMRCQPILGHNTVFWYRQTMMQGLELLAYFRNRAPLDDSGMPKDRFSAEMPDATLATLKIQPSEPRDSAVYFCASARQGSETQYFGPGTRLLVL.

The chain joins TRBV5-8 to TRBJ2-4; no clear D. Deletions cut 4 bases from V and 9 bases from J, with 11 bases between. Germline CDR1 and CDR2: SGHTS and YDEGEE. This CDR3 is built from 12 residues. The CDR3 loop reads CASSPGPGIQYF. The CDR3 DNA follows: TGTGCCAGCAGCCCAGGACCTGGCATTCAGTACTTC.

This clone was seen once. The chain couples TRBV14 to TRBJ1-6; 7 bases fit TRBD1. The germline V gene has CDR1 SGHDN and CDR2 FVKESK. The CDR3 has 15 residues. J gave up 6 bases and V 4 bases, and 6 bases lay outside the gene matches. CDR3 protein: CASSPTGAANSPLHF. As DNA, the CDR3 is TGTGCCAGCAGCCCTACAGGGGCCGCTAATTCACCCCTCCACTTT.

The CDR3 region has the DNA TGCGCCAGCAGCTTGGTTGGGGCTCTAAAGACCGGGGAGCTGTTTTTT. Encoded protein: CASSLVGALKTGELFF. The chain recombines TRBV5-1 with TRBJ2-2; TRBD1 is a possible D gene (5 bases). CDR1 and CDR2 from the germline V gene are SGHRS and YFSETQ. V lost 0 bases and J 5 bases, leaving 14 bases between the germline ends. The CDR3 is 16 residues long.

V usage is TRBV28 and J usage is TRBJ2-7; D perhaps matches TRBD1 (5 bases). V was pared by 6 bases and J by 0 bases, with 9 bases between. The CDR3 runs 13 residues. Germline assignment: CDR1 MDHEN and CDR2 SYDVKM. CDR3 amino acids: CASSSDNSYEQYF. CDR3 nucleotide sequence: TGTGCCAGCAGCTCGGACAACTCCTACGAGCAGTACTTC.

This clone was detected only once. The genes are TRBV9 and TRBJ2-3; TRBD1 matches 7 bases. This CDR3 spans 15 amino acids. Germline V gene data show CDR1 as SGDLS and CDR2 as YYNGEE. The ends lost 3 bases at V and 0 bases at J; junction bases unmatched: 4. Here the CDR3 reads CASSGTGTSTDTQYF. The CDR3 region has the DNA TGTGCCAGCAGCGGGACAGGTACTAGCACAGATACGCAGTATTTT.

The chain couples TRBV19 to TRBJ2-1, with D perhaps matching TRBD2 (6 bases). This CDR3 comprises 14 residues. In germline, CDR1 is LNHDA, CDR2 SQIVND (reference sequence). V was pared by 9 bases and J by 9 bases, with 21 bases between. This chain's CDR3 is CASAMDIRRGEQFF. The DNA for the CDR3 is TGTGCCAGCGCCATGGACATCCGGAGGGGTGAGCAGTTCTTC.

The chain joins TRBV9 to TRBJ2-1; D is undetermined. Between the trimmed V and J ends, which lost 3 bases and 7 bases, there was a span of 8 bases. Germline assignment: CDR1 SGDLS and CDR2 YYNGEE. This CDR3 has 12 amino acids. CDR3 nucleotides: TGTGCCAGCAGCGCCCCACAGAATGAGCAGTTCTTC. It translates to CASSAPQNEQFF.

J is TRBJ2-1 and V is TRBV5-8, with 8 bases matching TRBD1. Per the germline V gene, CDR1 is SGHTS and CDR2 is YDEGEE. V lost 0 bases, J lost 9 bases, and 8 bases stayed unmatched. The CDR3 is 15 amino acids. CDR3 amino acids: CASSLGGQGLGEQFF. The DNA of the CDR3 is TGTGCCAGCAGCTTGGGTGGACAGGGTTTGGGTGAGCAGTTCTTC.

The rearrangement uses TRBV2 and TRBJ2-5, with D possibly being TRBD2 (5 bases). This CDR3 contains 13 residues. Germline lookup yields CDR1 SNHLY and CDR2 FYNNEI. V lost 7 bases to trimming and J lost 2 bases, with 11 bases between them. The CDR3 DNA reads TGTGCCAGCACACGGGGAGAACAAGAGACCCAGTACTTC. Translating it yields CASTRGEQETQYF.

The V and J genes are TRBV5-4 and TRBJ2-7; 9 nucleotides line up with TRBD1. Germline V lookup: CDR1 SGHNT, CDR2 YYREEE (reference sequence). V dropped 5 bases and J dropped 4; count of bases not matched to a gene: 10. The CDR3 covers 15 residues. The CDR3 sequence: CASSNPGQGIYEQYF. As DNA, the CDR3 is TGTGCCAGCAGTAATCCGGGACAGGGTATTTACGAGCAGTACTTC. Full variable domain (missing parts from reference TRBV5-4 and TRBJ2-7): ETGVTQSPTHLIKTRGQQVTLRCSSQSGHNTVSWYQQALGQGPQFIFQYYREEENGRGNFPPRFSGLQFPNYSSELNVNALELDDSALYLCASSNPGQGIYEQYFGPGTRLTVT.